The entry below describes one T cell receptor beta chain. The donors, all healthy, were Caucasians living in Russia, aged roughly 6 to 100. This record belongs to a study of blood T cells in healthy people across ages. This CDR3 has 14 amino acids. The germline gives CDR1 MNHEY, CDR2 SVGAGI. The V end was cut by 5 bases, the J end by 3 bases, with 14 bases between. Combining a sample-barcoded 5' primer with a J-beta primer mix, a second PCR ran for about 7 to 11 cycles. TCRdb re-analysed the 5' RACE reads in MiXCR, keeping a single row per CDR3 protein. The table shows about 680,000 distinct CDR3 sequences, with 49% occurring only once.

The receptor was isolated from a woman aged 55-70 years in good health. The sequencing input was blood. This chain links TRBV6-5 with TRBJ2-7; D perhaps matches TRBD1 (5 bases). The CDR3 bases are TGTGCCAGCAGTCCTTCTCAGGGAAACTACGAGCAGTACTTC. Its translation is CASSPSQGNYEQYF.